This T cell receptor beta chain was documented in a study of beta chain features in type 1 diabetes. This clone appeared many times. The antigen is undetermined. Findings and caveats of the study: Small HLA sub-analyses could not settle whether HLA shapes TCRB rearrangement. Shorter TCRB CDR3s, moderately but significantly so, were found in Type 1 diabetes patients in all four CD4+ subsets.

The entirety of the isolated RNA underwent reverse transcription, so expressed TCRB transcripts were sequenced. The table came from immunoSEQ multiplex PCR; TCRdb's copy has only in-frame clones and leaves some out. The sample gives roughly 150,000 clones, roughly 9% of which show up once; roughly 0.7% is in the top ten. Germline V lookup: CDR1 GTSNPN, CDR2 SVGIG (reference sequence). J was trimmed by 2 bases and V by 8 bases; bases with no gene match: 12. The CDR3 runs to 17 residues. Sort purity for all populations was recorded as exceeding 98%. The chain recombines TRBV30 with TRBJ2-6; 10 nucleotides line up with TRBD1. The receptor was derived from a woman in her thirties with type 1 diabetes. What was sequenced was central memory CD4+ T cells from blood. Here the CDR3 reads CAVHRDRGGPGANVLTF. The CDR3 DNA sequence: TGTGCCGTTCACCGGGACAGGGGAGGCCCTGGGGCCAACGTCCTGACTTTC.